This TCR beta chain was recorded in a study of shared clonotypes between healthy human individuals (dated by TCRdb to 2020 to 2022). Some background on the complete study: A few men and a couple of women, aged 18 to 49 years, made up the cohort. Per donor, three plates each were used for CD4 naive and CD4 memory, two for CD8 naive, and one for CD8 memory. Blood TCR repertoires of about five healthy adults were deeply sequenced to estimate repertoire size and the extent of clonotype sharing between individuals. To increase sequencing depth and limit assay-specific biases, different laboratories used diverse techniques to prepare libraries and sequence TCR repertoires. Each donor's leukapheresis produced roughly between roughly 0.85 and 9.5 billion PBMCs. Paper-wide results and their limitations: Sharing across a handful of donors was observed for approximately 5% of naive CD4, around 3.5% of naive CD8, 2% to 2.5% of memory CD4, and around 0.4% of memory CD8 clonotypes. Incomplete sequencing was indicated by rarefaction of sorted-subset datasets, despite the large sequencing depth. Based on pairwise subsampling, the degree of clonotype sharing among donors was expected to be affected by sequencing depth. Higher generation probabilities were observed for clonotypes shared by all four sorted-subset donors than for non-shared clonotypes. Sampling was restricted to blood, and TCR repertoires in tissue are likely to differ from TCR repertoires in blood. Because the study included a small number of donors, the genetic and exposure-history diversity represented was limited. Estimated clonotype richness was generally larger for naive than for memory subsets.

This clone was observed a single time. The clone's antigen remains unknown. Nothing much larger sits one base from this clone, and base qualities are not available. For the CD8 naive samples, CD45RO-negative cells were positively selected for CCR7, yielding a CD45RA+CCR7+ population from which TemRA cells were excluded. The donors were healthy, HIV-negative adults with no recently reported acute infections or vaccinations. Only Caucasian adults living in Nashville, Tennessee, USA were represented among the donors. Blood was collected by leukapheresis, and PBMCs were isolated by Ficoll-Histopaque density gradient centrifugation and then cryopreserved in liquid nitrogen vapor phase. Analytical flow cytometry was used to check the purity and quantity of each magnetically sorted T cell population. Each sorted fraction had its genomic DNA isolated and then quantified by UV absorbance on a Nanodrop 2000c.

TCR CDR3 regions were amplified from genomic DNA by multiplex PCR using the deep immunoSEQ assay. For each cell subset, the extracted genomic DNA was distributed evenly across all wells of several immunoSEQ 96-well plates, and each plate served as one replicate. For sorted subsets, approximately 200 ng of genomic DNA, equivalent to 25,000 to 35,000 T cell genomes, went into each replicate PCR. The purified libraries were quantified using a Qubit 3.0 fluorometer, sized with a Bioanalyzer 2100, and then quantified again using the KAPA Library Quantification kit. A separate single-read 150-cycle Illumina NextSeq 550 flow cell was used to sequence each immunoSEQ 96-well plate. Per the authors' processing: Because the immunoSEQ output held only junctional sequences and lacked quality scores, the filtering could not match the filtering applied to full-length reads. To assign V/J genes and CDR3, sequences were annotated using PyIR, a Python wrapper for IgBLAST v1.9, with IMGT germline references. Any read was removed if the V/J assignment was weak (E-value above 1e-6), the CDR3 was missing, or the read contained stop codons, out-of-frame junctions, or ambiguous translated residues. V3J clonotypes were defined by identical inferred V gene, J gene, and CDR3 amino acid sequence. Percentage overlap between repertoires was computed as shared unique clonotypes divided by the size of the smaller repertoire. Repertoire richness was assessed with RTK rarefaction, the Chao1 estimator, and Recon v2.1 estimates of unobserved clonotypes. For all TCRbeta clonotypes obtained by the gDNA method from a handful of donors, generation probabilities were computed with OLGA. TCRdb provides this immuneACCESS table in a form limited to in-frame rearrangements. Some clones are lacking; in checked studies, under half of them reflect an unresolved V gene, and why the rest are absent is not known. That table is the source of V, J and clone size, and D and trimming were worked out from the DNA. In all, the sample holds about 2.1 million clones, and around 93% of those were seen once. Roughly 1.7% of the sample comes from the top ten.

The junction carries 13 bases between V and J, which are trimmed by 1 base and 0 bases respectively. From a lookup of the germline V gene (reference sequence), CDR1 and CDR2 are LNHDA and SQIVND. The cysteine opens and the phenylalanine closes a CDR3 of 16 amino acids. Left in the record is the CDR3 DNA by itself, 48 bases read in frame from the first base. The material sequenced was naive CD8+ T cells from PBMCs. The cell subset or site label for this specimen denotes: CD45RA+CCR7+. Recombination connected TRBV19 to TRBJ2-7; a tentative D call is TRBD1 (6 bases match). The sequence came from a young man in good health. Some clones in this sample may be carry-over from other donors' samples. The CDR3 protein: CASSIGTGTFSYEQYF. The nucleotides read TGTGCCAGTAGTATAGGGACCGGGACATTCTCCTACGAGCAGTACTTC.